A selection of T cell receptor beta chains follows, all from one sample in a study of a mutant IDH1 vaccine in newly diagnosed glioma. Only in-frame clones appear in the TCRdb table, and some are missing; sequencing was by immunoSEQ multiplex PCR. The table includes about 30,000 clones, about 80% detected once. The sequencing used PBMCs, collected from a glioma patient treated with radiotherapy, temozolomide or both. Source of these receptors: a man in his thirties or forties with glioma. Each CDR3 is given with its conserved first and last residue. The D gene is left open where the match is weak. Not all rows give a size; the values are once, few, many and, for expanded clones, a class.

TRBJ2-2 TRBV30 TRBD2 NA CAWSKGLAGETGELFF TGTGCCTGGAGTAAAGGACTAGCGGGGGAAACCGGGGAGCTGTTTTTT
TRBJ1-1 TRBV19 TRBD1 NA CASSIDRELNTEAFF TGTGCCAGTAGTATCGACAGGGAATTGAACACTGAAGCTTTCTTT
TRBJ2-2 TRBV7-3 NA NA CASSPGGGVTGELFF TGTGCCAGCAGCCCAGGGGGGGGCGTGACCGGGGAGCTGTTTTTT
TRBJ2-1 TRBV6-5 NA NA CASSYRTTLYNEQFF TGTGCCAGCAGTTACCGGACTACCCTCTACAATGAGCAGTTCTTC
TRBJ2-7 TRBV19 TRBD1 once CASSKMGQGYEQYF TGTGCCAGTAGTAAAATGGGACAGGGCTACGAGCAGTACTTC
TRBJ2-5 TRBV7-9 NA NA CASSHARGEGEETQYF TGTGCCAGCAGCCACGCACGGGGAGAAGGAGAAGAGACCCAGTACTTC
TRBJ2-2 TRBV19 TRBD2 NA CASSRTSRSSGELFF TGTGCCAGTAGTAGGACTAGCCGGAGTTCGGGGGAGCTGTTTTTT
TRBJ1-5 TRBV19 TRBD1 NA CASSLRPFAGTENQPQHF TGTGCCAGTAGTTTACGCCCATTTGCTGGGACAGAGAATCAGCCCCAGCATTTT
TRBJ2-1 TRBV29-1 TRBD2 NA CSVEDRVGLAGYEQFF TGCAGCGTTGAAGATCGCGTCGGGCTAGCGGGCTATGAGCAGTTCTTC
TRBJ2-3 TRBV7-2 NA NA CASRGKASTDTQYF TGTGCCAGCCGGGGAAAAGCTAGCACAGATACGCAGTATTTT
TRBJ2-7 TRBV4-1 TRBD2 NA CASSQAPSGGAGTRGEQYF TGCGCCAGCAGCCAAGCGCCTAGCGGGGGGGCCGGTACCCGTGGCGAGCAGTACTTC
TRBJ2-4 TRBV4-1 NA NA CASSQGLRGGGDKNIQYF TGCGCCAGCAGCCAAGGGCTGAGGGGAGGCGGGGACAAAAACATTCAGTACTTC